The 30 T cell receptor beta chains below were found in one sample sequenced in a study of identifying expanded T cells in peripheral blood. Only in-frame clones appear in the TCRdb table, and some are missing; sequencing was by immunoSEQ multiplex PCR. The sample lists roughly 130,000 clones, around nine tenths occurring once. Sequences were obtained from blood. These receptors were collected from a person aged 18 to 75 in good health.

The CDR3 here is CSAETRGYTF. In DNA, the CDR3 is TGCAGTGCTGAGACGCGAGGCTACACCTTC. The J gene is TRBJ1-2, the V gene TRBV20-1; unclear D gene. The germline V gene has CDR1 DFQATT and CDR2 SNEGSKA (reference sequence). V lost 5 bases, J lost 8 bases, and 9 bases lay in between. The CDR3 contains 10 residues.

The DNA of the CDR3 is TGTGCCAGTAGTATAGATCAGGGGGGAACAGATACGCAGTATTTT. As protein: CASSIDQGGTDTQYF. This rearrangement joins TRBV19 to TRBJ2-3; D may be TRBD1 (7 bases). The CDR3 contains 15 residues. Deletions cut 0 bases from V and 3 bases from J, with 10 bases between. Germline V gene sequence: CDR1 LNHDA, CDR2 SQIVND (reference sequence). Complete variable domain (other parts from reference TRBV19 and TRBJ2-3): DGGITQSPKYLFRKEGQNVTLSCEQNLNHDAMYWYRQDPGQGLRLIYYSQIVNDFQKGDIAEGYSVSREKKESFPLTVTSAQKNPTAFYLCASSIDQGGTDTQYFGPGTRLTVL.

This clone was recorded only once. CDR3 protein: CSVSQGAETQYF. The CDR3 coding sequence is TGCAGCGTTTCACAGGGGGCAGAGACCCAGTACTTC. V gene TRBV29-1 combines with J gene TRBJ2-5, with 9 bases fitting TRBD1. The trim removed 5 bases at V and 4 bases at J, leaving 2 bases unmatched. Germline CDR1 is SQVTM and CDR2 is ANQGSEA. This CDR3 spans 12 amino acids.

This clone turned up a few times. The V gene is TRBV6-5, the J gene TRBJ1-2; maybe TRBD1 (6 bases). The V and J ends lost 2 bases and 5 bases respectively, with 9 bases between them. Per the germline V gene, CDR1 is MNHEY and CDR2 is SVGAGI. CDR3 length: 13 residues. In nucleotides, the CDR3 is TGTGCCAGCAGTTACGATGGGACATATGGCTACACCTTC. It codes for CASSYDGTYGYTF.

This chain uses TRBV5-6 with TRBJ2-7; 7 positions match TRBD2. Germline values: CDR1 SGHDT, CDR2 YYEEEE. The V gene end was trimmed by 3 bases and the J gene end by 2 bases; junction bases not matched to a gene: 2. CDR3 length: 13 residues. The CDR3 DNA reads TGTGCCAGCAGCTCCGGGGGGACCTACGAGCAGTACTTC. Protein: CASSSGGTYEQYF.

There are a few counts of this clone. Compared with germline, one end of the junction differs, possibly owing to a read error. The chain couples TRBV19 to TRBJ2-3, with D possibly TRBD2 on 5 matching bases. CDR1 and CDR2 (germline): LNHDA, SQIVND (reference sequence). CDR3 length equals 15 residues. CDR3 protein: CASRIGSSAQDTQYF. CDR3 nucleotide sequence: TGTGCCAGTAGGATAGGGAGCAGCGCTCAAGATACGCAGTATTTT.

This rearrangement joins TRBV7-2 to TRBJ2-3, with a weak D call TRBD1 (6 bases). V lost 3 bases and J 1 base, leaving 14 bases between the germline ends. The germline V gene has CDR1 SGHTA and CDR2 FQGNSA. The CDR3 length is 16 residues. This CDR3 is CASSFSAGGGTDTQYF. Written as DNA, the CDR3 is TGTGCCAGCAGCTTTTCAGCTGGGGGCGGCACAGATACGCAGTATTTT. Supplemented by reference TRBV7-2 and TRBJ2-3, the full variable domain reads GAGVSQSPSNKVTEKGKDVELRCDPISGHTALYWYRQSLGQGLEFLIYFQGNSAPDKSGLPSDRFSAERTGGSVSTLTIQRTQQEDSAVYLCASSFSAGGGTDTQYFGPGTRLTVL.

The J gene is TRBJ1-3, the V gene TRBV19; D ambiguous. Per the germline V gene, CDR1 is LNHDA and CDR2 is SQIVND (reference sequence). Trimming left V 6 bases short and J 1 base short, with 16 bases between. The CDR3 loop spans 16 amino acids. The DNA for the CDR3 is TGTGCCAGTAGCGGAACTGAGGTGATTTCTGGAAACACCATATATTTT. Its translation is CASSGTEVISGNTIYF.

This clone is large by share. The chain is built from TRBV4-3 and TRBJ2-5, with 8 bases lining up with TRBD1. Germline trimming cut 4 bases from V and 4 bases from J; bases unmatched to any gene: 11. Per the germline V gene, CDR1 is LGHNA and CDR2 is YSLEER. This CDR3 spans 16 amino acids. The CDR3 DNA reads as TGCGCCAGCAGCCGATCTTCCGGACAGGGAACAGAGACCCAGTACTTC. Its protein is CASSRSSGQGTETQYF.

This chain connects TRBV9 to TRBJ2-3, with TRBD2 identical over 7 bases. V shed 8 bases, J shed 3 bases, and the junction held 3 bases outside the gene matches. This CDR3 comprises 12 residues. The germline V gene has CDR1 SGDLS and CDR2 YYNGEE. The CDR3 loop is CASSSGTDTQYF. The CDR3 nucleotides are TGTGCCAGTTCTAGCGGAACAGATACGCAGTATTTT.

This chain uses TRBV25-1 with TRBJ2-1; D possibly corresponds to TRBD2 (7 bases). The germline V gene has CDR1 MGHDK and CDR2 SYGVNS. The ends were cut back, 5 bases at V and 4 bases at J, with 12 bases in the middle. The CDR3 loop spans 14 amino acids. The CDR3 reads CASSKRGAYNEQFF. The CDR3 region has the DNA TGTGCCAGCAGTAAACGGGGGGCTTACAATGAGCAGTTCTTC.

Concerning this clone: The junction differs from germline at one of its ends, possibly a read error. The chain employs TRBV7-8 and TRBJ2-5; D unclear. CDR1 and CDR2 from the germline V gene are SGHVS and FQNEAQ. This CDR3 is 13 amino acids long. The CDR3 region is CASSLALSTHAHF. CDR3 DNA: TGTGCCAGCAGCTTAGCGCTCAGTACCCACGCCCACTTC. Supplemented by reference TRBV7-8 and TRBJ2-5, the full variable domain reads GAGVSQSPRYKVAKRGQDVALRCDPISGHVSLFWYQQALGQGPEFLTYFQNEAQLDKSGLPSDRFFAERPEGSVSTLKIQRTQQEDSAVYLCASSLALSTHAHFGPGTRLLVL.

The chain recombines TRBV6-4 with TRBJ1-1, with TRBD1 matching over 8 bases. The CDR3 is 15 residues long. With 3 bases clipped from V and 5 bases from J, the junction kept 8 bases outside the gene matches. Germline CDR1 reads MRHNA; CDR2 reads SNTAGT. CDR3 region: CASSEFSTGVTEAFF. CDR3 sequence (DNA): TGTGCCAGCAGTGAATTTTCGACAGGGGTGACTGAAGCTTTCTTT.

This chain connects TRBV15 to TRBJ1-1; 11 nucleotides agree with TRBD1. The CDR3 contains 16 residues. The germline V gene encodes CDR1 LNHNV and CDR2 YYDKDF (reference sequence). Trimming at V came to 5 bases and at J to 4 bases, leaving 9 bases not matched to a gene. CDR3 nucleotides: TGTGCCACCAGCCCTAACCCCGGGACAGGGGGCACTGAAGCTTTCTTT. This codes for CATSPNPGTGGTEAFF.

The chain links TRBV19 to TRBJ2-1, with TRBD1 matching over 8 bases. Trimming cost V 6 bases and J 2 bases; bases outside gene matches: 0. The CDR3 sequence is 13 residues long. Germline V CDR1 and CDR2: LNHDA, SQIVND (reference sequence). CDR3 nucleotides: TGTGCCAGTAGGACAGGGGCCTACAATGAGCAGTTCTTC. It encodes CASRTGAYNEQFF.

The chain recombines TRBV30 with TRBJ2-5, with 9 bases fitting TRBD1. Germline V gene data show CDR1 as GTSNPN and CDR2 as SVGIG (reference sequence). J lost 5 bases, V lost 2 bases, and 9 bases had no gene match. The CDR3 runs 15 residues. The CDR3 DNA sequence: TGTGCCTGGAGTAGAAAGGACAGGGGTCGGGAGACCCAGTACTTC. Its protein is CAWSRKDRGRETQYF.

The chain uses TRBV10-1 and TRBJ2-3; D gene ambiguous. The CDR3 contains 11 residues. The V and J ends lost 4 bases and 5 bases respectively, with 4 bases between them. Germline lookup yields CDR1 WNHNN and CDR2 SYGVQD (reference sequence). CDR3 protein: CASSVLDTQYF. The CDR3 region has the DNA TGCGCCAGCAGTGTTCTAGATACGCAGTATTTT.

The V and J genes are TRBV7-9 and TRBJ2-7, with D possibly TRBD2 on 6 matching bases. Germline CDR1 reads SEHNR; CDR2 reads FQNEAQ (reference sequence). Trimming stripped 1 base from V and 2 bases from J, with 24 bases between. This CDR3 spans 19 amino acids. The CDR3 coding sequence is TGTGCCAGCAGCTTAGAATTGGGCGCGGGACCCTCAAGGGCCTACGAGCAGTACTTC. This translates into CASSLELGAGPSRAYEQYF.

This clone was observed a single time. The rearrangement links TRBV19 to TRBJ1-2; 12 bases line up with TRBD1. This CDR3 has 15 amino acids. In germline, CDR1 is LNHDA, CDR2 SQIVND (reference sequence). Germline trimming cut 5 bases from V and 4 bases from J; bases unmatched to any gene: 5. The CDR3 bases are TGTGCCAGTAGTGCCGGGACAGGGGGCAGCTATGGCTACACCTTC. Amino acids: CASSAGTGGSYGYTF. Full variable domain (missing parts from reference TRBV19 and TRBJ1-2): DGGITQSPKYLFRKEGQNVTLSCEQNLNHDAMYWYRQDPGQGLRLIYYSQIVNDFQKGDIAEGYSVSREKKESFPLTVTSAQKNPTAFYLCASSAGTGGSYGYTFGSGTRLTVV.

J is TRBJ2-3 and V is TRBV11-3; 8 bases are shared with TRBD2. Germline CDR1 is SGHNT and CDR2 is YENEEA. Germline trimming cut 5 bases from V and 1 base from J; bases unmatched to any gene: 8. This CDR3 has 16 amino acids. The CDR3: CASSGGLGDGTDTQYF. The CDR3 DNA follows: TGTGCCAGCAGCGGGGGACTAGGAGATGGCACAGATACGCAGTATTTT.

In regard to this clone: Other nucleotide sequences from this sample produce the same CDR3. This chain connects TRBV2 to TRBJ2-7, with D unclear. Trimming left V 4 bases short and J 2 bases short, with 3 bases between. The germline V gene encodes CDR1 SNHLY and CDR2 FYNNEI. This CDR3 region has 11 residues. CDR3 region: CASSGAYEQYF. The CDR3 nucleotides read TGTGCCAGCAGTGGGGCCTACGAGCAGTACTTC.

The J gene is TRBJ2-1, the V gene TRBV5-1; 10 bases fit TRBD2. This CDR3 has 14 amino acids. Germline V gene data show CDR1 as SGHRS and CDR2 as YFSETQ. J gave up 7 bases and V 3 bases, and 4 bases lay outside the gene matches. The CDR3 spells CASSYGLAANEQFF. CDR3 nucleotide sequence: TGCGCCAGCAGCTACGGACTAGCGGCTAATGAGCAGTTCTTC.

The J gene is TRBJ2-7, the V gene TRBV9; tentatively, D is TRBD2 (6 bases). Germline CDR1 and CDR2: SGDLS and YYNGEE. This CDR3 spans 17 amino acids. The V end lost 3 bases, the J end lost 4 bases, and 23 bases lay between the germline ends. The CDR3 region has the DNA TGTGCCAGCAGCGGGGGCGGGGTTCTGGAAAGTCGATACGAGCAGTACTTC. Amino acid sequence: CASSGGGVLESRYEQYF.

DNA for the CDR3: TGTGCCAGCAGCTTGGCCGGGCGGAGCGGCCAAGAGACCCAGTACTTC. It encodes CASSLAGRSGQETQYF. This chain links TRBV5-5 with TRBJ2-5; TRBD2 is a possible D gene (5 bases). V lost 0 bases and J lost 1, with 13 bases in between. The CDR3 runs to 16 residues. Looked up from germline, CDR1 is SGHKS and CDR2 is YYEKEE (reference sequence).

The chain recombines TRBV6-5 with TRBJ1-1, with D maybe TRBD1 (5 bases). The CDR3 sequence is 14 residues long. Germline V lookup: CDR1 MNHEY, CDR2 SVGAGI. V was shortened by 5 bases and J by 4 bases, with 14 bases between the two germline ends. In nucleotides, the CDR3 is TGTGCCAGCAGTAGGAGGGGTGGGAGCACTGAAGCTTTCTTT. This sequence encodes CASSRRGGSTEAFF.

V is TRBV4-3 and J is TRBJ1-5; a weak D match, TRBD1 (6 bases). Germline CDR1 LGHNA, CDR2 YSLEER. V lost 0 bases and J lost 5, with 11 bases in between. This CDR3 contains 15 residues. The CDR3 sequence: CASSQEAGVHQPQHF. CDR3 DNA sequence: TGCGCCAGCAGCCAAGAGGCAGGGGTCCATCAGCCCCAGCATTTT.

The chain joins TRBV11-3 to TRBJ2-1; TRBD2 is a possible D gene (7 bases). The CDR3 runs to 16 residues. V was pared by 0 bases and J by 6 bases, with 15 bases between. Germline CDR1 and CDR2: SGHNT and YENEEA. CDR3 in DNA: TGTGCCAGCAGCTTAGAGGGGGCGGGAGTTAGCAATGAGCAGTTCTTC. Encoded protein: CASSLEGAGVSNEQFF.

The V and J genes are TRBV4-3 and TRBJ2-7; 9 bases map to TRBD1. The CDR3 has 17 amino acids. V shed 1 base and J 5 bases; nucleotides not matched to a gene: 12. Looked up from germline, CDR1 is LGHNA and CDR2 is YSLEER. Here the CDR3 DNA reads TGCGCCAGCAGCCAAGCTTTCCGGGACAGGGACGTAAACGAGCAGTACTTC. This sequence encodes CASSQAFRDRDVNEQYF.

The chain joins TRBV19 to TRBJ1-2; D may be TRBD1 (5 bases). Germline assignment: CDR1 LNHDA and CDR2 SQIVND (reference sequence). This CDR3 contains 13 residues. V lost 4 bases and J lost 4, with 10 bases in between. This CDR3 is CASSTRDSYGYTF. CDR3 in DNA: TGTGCCAGTAGTACCCGAGACAGCTATGGCTACACCTTC.

The rearrangement uses TRBV25-1 and TRBJ1-4; D may be TRBD1 (6 bases). Trimming removed 4 bases at V and 6 bases at J, with 9 bases between. Germline V gene sequence: CDR1 MGHDK, CDR2 SYGVNS. The CDR3 is 13 amino acids. CDR3 residues: CASSGGADEKLFF. In DNA, the CDR3 is TGTGCCAGCAGTGGGGGGGCTGATGAAAAACTGTTTTTT.